Each of the 2 T cell receptor beta chains below was sequenced from the same sample in a study of blood T cell repertoires in COVID-19. Sequenced by immunoSEQ multiplex PCR; TCRdb stores in-frame clones only, minus some. The profile covers more than 150,000 clones, with roughly four fifths appearing a single time and 5.5% to 7.5% taken by the ten largest. Sequenced sample: peripheral blood. The source of these receptors is a woman aged 40 to 50 with acute or convalescent COVID-19.

The V call is TRBV16, the J call TRBJ1-5; D is undetermined. This CDR3 is built from 13 residues. CDR1 is KGHSY, CDR2 FQNENV, per germline. Trimming took 2 bases from V and 4 from J, leaving 6 bases between them. The CDR3 here is CASSQGRNQPQHF. The CDR3 coding sequence is TGTGCCAGCAGCCAAGGCAGGAATCAGCCCCAGCATTTT.

The chain employs TRBV7-9 and TRBJ2-3, with TRBD2 matching 14 bases. Germline assignment: CDR1 SEHNR and CDR2 FQNEAQ (reference sequence). There are 16 residues in the CDR3. With V trimmed by 5 bases and J by 4 bases, 5 bases remained unmatched. The CDR3, as DNA: TGTGCCAGCAGCACGGGGGGACTAGCGGGAGCAGATACGCAGTATTTT. This translates into CASSTGGLAGADTQYF.